The rows below give T cell receptor beta chains drawn from one sample of a study of T cell responses to AZD1222 COVID-19 vaccine. The assay was immunoSEQ multiplex PCR, and TCRdb's table has in-frame clones only and misses some. Of under 170,000 clones listed, less than 95% were seen once; the top ten hold over 0.95%. The sequenced sample was peripheral blood, obtained on day 0 of AZD1222 vaccination. Receptors originate from an adult in good health. Each CDR3 is given with its conserved first and last residue. Each record gives: clone size, V gene, J gene, D gene, CDR3 protein, CDR3 DNA. D genes are given only for firm matches. For some rows the clone size is stated as once, few or many, or as a class when expanded; others skip it.

>-|TRBV7-2|TRBJ2-1|-
CASSLVATAGDNEQFF
TGTGCCAGCAGCTTAGTAGCTACAGCGGGTGACAATGAGCAGTTCTTC
>few|TRBV5-5|TRBJ2-1|-
CASSLSPGGDEQFF
TGTGCCAGCAGCTTGTCCCCAGGGGGGGATGAGCAGTTCTTC
>-|TRBV2|TRBJ1-2|-
CASSPGPINYGYTF
TGTGCCAGCAGCCCGGGACCCATTAACTATGGCTACACCTTC
>once|TRBV5-1|TRBJ1-3|TRBD1
CASSATGDGNTIYF
TGCGCCAGCAGCGCAACAGGGGATGGAAACACCATATATTTT
>-|TRBV28|TRBJ1-2|-
CASRLQGNYGYTF
TGTGCCAGCAGGCTACAGGGAAACTATGGCTACACCTTC
>-|TRBV6-5|TRBJ1-2|TRBD1
CASSYDRGRGYTF
TGTGCCAGCAGTTACGACAGGGGGCGAGGCTACACCTTC
>-|TRBV9|TRBJ1-2|TRBD1
CASSVDPRQGKNYGYTF
TGTGCCAGCAGCGTAGATCCCCGACAGGGGAAGAACTATGGCTACACCTTC
>-|TRBV5-8|TRBJ2-2|-
CASRYSQTGELFF
TGTGCCAGCAGATACTCCCAGACCGGGGAGCTGTTTTTT
>-|TRBV11-2|TRBJ1-5|TRBD1
CASSLALGQGQPQHF
TGTGCCAGCAGCTTGGCTCTGGGACAGGGGCAGCCCCAGCATTTT
>-|TRBV9|TRBJ2-1|-
CASSVARGGTYNEQFF
TGTGCCAGCAGCGTAGCTAGAGGGGGGACCTACAATGAGCAGTTCTTC
>-|TRBV2|TRBJ1-4|-
CASSDIPGSGEKLFF
TGTGCCAGCAGTGACATACCAGGGTCGGGTGAAAAACTGTTTTTT
>-|TRBV3-1/TRBV3-2|TRBJ1-4|-
CASSQGGRLGEKLFF
TGTGCCAGCAGCCAAGGGGGACGGCTAGGGGAAAAACTGTTTTTT
>-|TRBV5-5|TRBJ2-2|-
CASSPGLRAGELFF
TGTGCCAGCAGCCCCGGGTTGAGGGCCGGGGAGCTGTTTTTT
>once|TRBV27|TRBJ1-4|TRBD1
CASSLWTGGEKLFF
TGTGCCAGCAGTTTATGGACAGGGGGTGAAAAACTGTTTTTT
>-|TRBV5-1|TRBJ2-4|-
CASSPVFEGLAKNIQYF
TGCGCCAGCAGCCCCGTCTTCGAGGGGCTAGCCAAAAACATTCAGTACTTC
>-|TRBV27|TRBJ1-1|-
CASAGGTEAFF
TGTGCCTCGGCGGGGGGAACTGAAGCTTTCTTT
>-|TRBV24-1|TRBJ2-1|-
CATSESGTRLYEQFF
TGTGCCACCAGTGAGTCCGGGACGCGTCTCTATGAGCAGTTCTTC
>-|TRBV7-9|TRBJ1-3|TRBD1
CASSLHGTGTGNTIYF
TGTGCCAGCAGCTTACATGGGACAGGTACTGGAAACACCATATATTTT
>-|TRBV5-4|TRBJ1-1|-
CATKTVLGTEAFF
TGTGCCACAAAAACAGTCTTAGGCACTGAAGCTTTCTTT
>-|TRBV19|TRBJ2-5|-
CASSRDRQETQYF
TGTGCCAGTAGTCGCGACAGACAAGAGACCCAGTACTTC
>-|TRBV7-9|TRBJ2-3|-
CASSYRDMTDTQYF
TGTGCCAGCAGCTACCGGGACATGACAGATACGCAGTATTTT
>-|TRBV7-9|TRBJ1-3|-
CASSYMGVGDQISGNTIYF
TGTGCCAGCAGCTACATGGGGGTCGGGGATCAAATCTCTGGAAACACCATATATTTT
>-|TRBV19|TRBJ1-1|-
CASREYQGTEAFF
TGTGCCAGTAGAGAATATCAGGGCACTGAAGCTTTCTTT
>-|TRBV19|TRBJ1-1|-
CASSIVGAHEAFF
TGTGCCAGTAGTATAGTAGGCGCCCATGAAGCTTTCTTT
>-|TRBV6-1|TRBJ1-5|-
CASSEVGGERQPQHF
TGTGCCAGCAGTGAAGTTGGGGGGGAGAGGCAGCCCCAGCATTTT
>-|TRBV27|TRBJ1-4|TRBD1
CASSLVGTGSEKLFF
TGTGCCAGCAGTTTAGTCGGGACAGGGAGTGAAAAACTGTTTTTT
>-|TRBV4-3|TRBJ2-1|TRBD2
CASSQVWSGGYNEQFF
TGCGCCAGCAGCCAAGTTTGGTCGGGAGGTTACAATGAGCAGTTCTTC
>once|TRBV28|TRBJ1-5|-
CASISDGRGQPQHF
TGTGCCAGCATCTCAGACGGGCGAGGGCAGCCCCAGCATTTT
>once|TRBV12-3/TRBV12-4|TRBJ2-5|-
CASRGETQYF
TGTGCCAGCAGGGGCGAGACCCAGTACTTC
>-|TRBV12-3/TRBV12-4|TRBJ2-1|-
CASSQSTEQFF
TGTGCCAGCAGCCAGAGTACTGAGCAGTTCTTC
>-|TRBV27|TRBJ1-2|TRBD1
CASRPGTANGYTF
TGTGCCAGCAGACCTGGGACAGCCAATGGCTACACCTTC
>-|TRBV4-1|TRBJ2-2|-
CASSPFWRNPGELFF
TGCGCCAGCAGCCCGTTTTGGCGAAATCCCGGGGAGCTGTTTTTT
>few|TRBV29-1|TRBJ1-1|-
CSVVRDAEAFF
TGCAGCGTTGTTCGGGACGCTGAAGCTTTCTTT
>once|TRBV5-1|TRBJ1-6|-
CASSLDREGSPLHF
TGCGCCAGCAGCTTGGACAGGGAGGGCTCACCCCTCCACTTT
>-|TRBV6-1|TRBJ1-2|TRBD1
CASSETGASNYGYTF
TGTGCCAGCAGTGAGACAGGGGCGTCGAACTATGGCTACACCTTC
>-|TRBV7-9|TRBJ2-1|-
CASRGKTERNEQFF
TGTGCCAGCCGGGGGAAGACGGAGCGTAATGAGCAGTTCTTC
>-|TRBV5-4|TRBJ2-3|-
CASSRASRGGGTDTQYF
TGTGCCAGCAGCAGGGCGTCTAGGGGGGGAGGCACAGATACGCAGTATTTT
>-|TRBV2|TRBJ2-1|-
CASSEDVYNEQFF
TGTGCCAGCAGTGAAGATGTCTACAATGAGCAGTTCTTC
>once|TRBV9|TRBJ2-1|-
CASSDTPRLGNEQFF
TGTGCCAGCAGCGACACCCCGAGACTCGGCAATGAGCAGTTCTTC
>-|TRBV9|TRBJ1-2|-
CASSVDEANYGYTF
TGTGCCAGCAGCGTAGATGAAGCTAACTATGGCTACACCTTC
>once|TRBV4-2|TRBJ1-2|-
CASSPKRVDGYTF
TGTGCCAGCAGCCCCAAGAGGGTGGATGGCTACACCTTC
>-|TRBV5-6|TRBJ2-1|TRBD2
CASSPASGGALEQFF
TGTGCCAGCAGCCCAGCTAGCGGGGGGGCACTTGAGCAGTTCTTC
>-|TRBV9|TRBJ1-6|-
CASSVGRGASPLHF
TGTGCCAGCAGCGTAGGCAGGGGTGCATCACCCCTCCACTTT
>-|TRBV9|TRBJ1-1|-
CASSVEGNTEAFF
TGTGCCAGCAGCGTAGAGGGGAACACTGAAGCTTTCTTT
>-|TRBV2|TRBJ2-5|TRBD2
CATTSGSGDAETQYF
TGTGCCACCACTAGTGGTAGCGGGGATGCGGAGACCCAGTACTTC
>-|TRBV30|TRBJ2-1|-
CAWSFGNEQFF
TGTGCCTGGAGTTTTGGAAATGAGCAGTTCTTC
>-|TRBV10-3|TRBJ1-6|TRBD1
CATRTGQRDNSPLHF
TGTGCCACCCGGACAGGGCAAAGGGATAATTCACCCCTCCACTTT
>-|TRBV7-9|TRBJ1-3|TRBD1
CASSSGDRVALISGNTIYF
TGTGCCAGCAGCTCCGGGGACAGGGTAGCCCTGATCTCTGGAAACACCATATATTTT
>-|TRBV19|TRBJ1-4|TRBD1
CASSISTGRVGSEKLFF
TGTGCCAGTAGTATATCGACAGGGCGGGTAGGAAGTGAAAAACTGTTTTTT
>-|TRBV3-1/TRBV3-2|TRBJ1-2|-
CASSQDRGRGGFGYTF
TGTGCCAGCAGCCAAGATCGAGGCAGAGGTGGCTTTGGCTACACCTTC
>-|TRBV2|TRBJ1-1|TRBD1
CAGRPTGVGLNTEAFF
TGTGCCGGGCGCCCGACAGGGGTGGGGTTGAACACTGAAGCTTTCTTT
>-|TRBV5-1|TRBJ1-1|-
CASSPGTMNTEAFF
TGCGCCAGCAGCCCGGGGACGATGAACACTGAAGCTTTCTTT
>-|TRBV5-1|TRBJ2-1|-
CASSPRTPNEQFF
TGCGCCAGCAGCCCGCGGACTCCCAATGAGCAGTTCTTC
>-|TRBV12-2|TRBJ1-5|-
CASRLASTGVANQPQHF
TGTGCAAGTCGCTTAGCCTCGACAGGGGTCGCCAATCAGCCCCAGCATTTT
>-|TRBV19|TRBJ1-6|-
CASSIREKTPLHF
TGTGCCAGTAGTATCAGGGAGAAGACACCCCTCCACTTT
>-|TRBV10-2|TRBJ2-1|-
CATHPRLATISYNEQFF
TGCGCCACCCATCCGAGATTAGCGACGATCTCCTACAATGAGCAGTTCTTC
>-|TRBV5-4|TRBJ2-5|-
CASSHDLGVLKTQYF
TGTGCCAGCAGCCACGACCTGGGGGTCCTCAAGACCCAGTACTTC
>once|TRBV10-1|TRBJ2-1|-
CASSLQGSYNEQFF
TGCGCCAGCAGTTTACAGGGCTCCTACAATGAGCAGTTCTTC
>-|TRBV5-4|TRBJ1-1|-
CASSTFTQGNTEAFF
TGTGCCAGCAGCACCTTCACCCAGGGTAACACTGAAGCTTTCTTT
>-|TRBV7-9|TRBJ1-4|TRBD1
CASSRDREEYRLFF
TGTGCCAGCAGCCGGGACAGGGAAGAATATCGACTGTTTTTT